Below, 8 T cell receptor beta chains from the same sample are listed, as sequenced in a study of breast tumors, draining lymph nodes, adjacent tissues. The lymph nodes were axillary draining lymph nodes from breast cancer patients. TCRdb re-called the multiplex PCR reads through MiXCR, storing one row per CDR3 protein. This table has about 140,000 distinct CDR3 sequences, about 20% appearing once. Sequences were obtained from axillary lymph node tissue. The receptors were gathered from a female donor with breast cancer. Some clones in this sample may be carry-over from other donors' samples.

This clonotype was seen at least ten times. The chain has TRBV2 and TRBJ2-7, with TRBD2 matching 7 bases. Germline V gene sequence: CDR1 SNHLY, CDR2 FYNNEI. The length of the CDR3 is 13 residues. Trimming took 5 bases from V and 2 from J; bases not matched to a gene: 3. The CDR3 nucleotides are TGTGCCAGCAGTAGCGGGATCCCCTACGAGCAGTACTTC. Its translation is CASSSGIPYEQYF.

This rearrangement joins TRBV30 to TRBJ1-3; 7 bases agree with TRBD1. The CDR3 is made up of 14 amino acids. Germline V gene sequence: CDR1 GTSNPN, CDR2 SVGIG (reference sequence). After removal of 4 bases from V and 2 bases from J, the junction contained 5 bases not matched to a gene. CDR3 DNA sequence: TGTGCCTGGACCCAAACAGGGGCTGGAAACACCATATATTTT. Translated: CAWTQTGAGNTIYF. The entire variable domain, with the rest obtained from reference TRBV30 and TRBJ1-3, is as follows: SQTIHQWPATLVQPVGSPLSLECTVEGTSNPNLYWYRQAAGRGLQLLFYSVGIGQISSEVPQNLSASRPQDRQFILSSKKLLLSDSGFYLCAWTQTGAGNTIYFGEGSWLTVV.

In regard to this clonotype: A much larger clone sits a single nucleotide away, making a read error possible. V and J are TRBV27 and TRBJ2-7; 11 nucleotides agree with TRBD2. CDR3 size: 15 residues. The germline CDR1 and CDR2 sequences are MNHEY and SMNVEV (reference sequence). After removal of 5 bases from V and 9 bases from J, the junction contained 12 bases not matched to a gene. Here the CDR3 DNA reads TGTGCCAGCAGTACCCTGACTAGCGGGATCCAAGGGCAGTACTTC. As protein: CASSTLTSGIQGQYF.

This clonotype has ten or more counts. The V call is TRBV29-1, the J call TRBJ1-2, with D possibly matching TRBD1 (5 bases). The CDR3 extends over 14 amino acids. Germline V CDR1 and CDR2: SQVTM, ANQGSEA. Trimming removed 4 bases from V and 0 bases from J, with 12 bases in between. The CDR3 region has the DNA TGCAGCGTTGTCGAGGGGTTCCCTAACTATGGCTACACCTTC. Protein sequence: CSVVEGFPNYGYTF.

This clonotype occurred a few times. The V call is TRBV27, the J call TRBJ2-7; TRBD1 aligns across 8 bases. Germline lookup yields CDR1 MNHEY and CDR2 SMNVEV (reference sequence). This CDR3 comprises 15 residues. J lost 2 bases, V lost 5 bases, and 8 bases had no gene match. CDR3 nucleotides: TGTGCCAGCAGTCTCGGGACAGGACCCGCCTACGAGCAGTACTTC. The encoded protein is CASSLGTGPAYEQYF.

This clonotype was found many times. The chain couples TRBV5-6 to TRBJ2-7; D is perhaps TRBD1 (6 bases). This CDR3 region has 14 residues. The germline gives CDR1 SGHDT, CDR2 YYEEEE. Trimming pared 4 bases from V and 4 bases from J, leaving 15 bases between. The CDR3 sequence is CASSLGATSYEQYF. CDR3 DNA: TGTGCCAGCAGCCTGGGGGCCACATCATACGAGCAGTACTTC. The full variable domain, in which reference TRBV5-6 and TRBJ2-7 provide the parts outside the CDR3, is DAGVTQSPTHLIKTRGQQVTLRCSPKSGHDTVSWYQQALGQGPQFIFQYYEEEERQRGNFPDRFSGHQFPNYSSELNVNALLLGDSALYLCASSLGATSYEQYFGPGTRLTVT.

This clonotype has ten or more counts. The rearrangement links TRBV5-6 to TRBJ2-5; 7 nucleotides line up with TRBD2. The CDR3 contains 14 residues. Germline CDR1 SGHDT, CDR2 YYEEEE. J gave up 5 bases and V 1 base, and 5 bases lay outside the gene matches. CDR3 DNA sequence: TGTGCCAGCAGCTTGCGCGGGAGTAGGGAGACCCAGTACTTC. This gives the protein CASSLRGSRETQYF.

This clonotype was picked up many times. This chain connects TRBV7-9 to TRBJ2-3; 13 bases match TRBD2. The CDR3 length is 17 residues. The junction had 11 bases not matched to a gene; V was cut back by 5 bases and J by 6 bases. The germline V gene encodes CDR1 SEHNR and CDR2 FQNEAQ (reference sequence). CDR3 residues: CASSPTGTSGKWDTQYF. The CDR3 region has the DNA TGTGCCAGCAGCCCAACAGGGACTAGCGGGAAATGGGATACGCAGTATTTT.